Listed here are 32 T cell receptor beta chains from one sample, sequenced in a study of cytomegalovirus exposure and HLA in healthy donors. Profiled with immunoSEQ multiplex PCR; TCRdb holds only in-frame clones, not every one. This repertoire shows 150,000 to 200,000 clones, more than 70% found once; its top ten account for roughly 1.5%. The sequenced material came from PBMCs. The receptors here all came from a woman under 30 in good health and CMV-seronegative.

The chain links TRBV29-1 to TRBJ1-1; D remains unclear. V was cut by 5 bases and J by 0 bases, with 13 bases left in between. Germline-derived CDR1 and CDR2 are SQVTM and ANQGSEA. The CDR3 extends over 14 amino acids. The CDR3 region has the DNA TGCAGCGTTAGGTCTGACACAGTGAACACTGAAGCTTTCTTT. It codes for CSVRSDTVNTEAFF.

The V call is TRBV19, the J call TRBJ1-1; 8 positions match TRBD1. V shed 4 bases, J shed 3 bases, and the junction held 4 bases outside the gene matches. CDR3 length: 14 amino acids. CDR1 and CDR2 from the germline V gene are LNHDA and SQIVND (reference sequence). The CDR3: CASSTTGADTEAFF. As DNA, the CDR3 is TGTGCCAGTAGTACGACAGGGGCCGACACTGAAGCTTTCTTT. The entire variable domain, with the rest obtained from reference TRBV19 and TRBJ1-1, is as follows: DGGITQSPKYLFRKEGQNVTLSCEQNLNHDAMYWYRQDPGQGLRLIYYSQIVNDFQKGDIAEGYSVSREKKESFPLTVTSAQKNPTAFYLCASSTTGADTEAFFGQGTRLTVV.

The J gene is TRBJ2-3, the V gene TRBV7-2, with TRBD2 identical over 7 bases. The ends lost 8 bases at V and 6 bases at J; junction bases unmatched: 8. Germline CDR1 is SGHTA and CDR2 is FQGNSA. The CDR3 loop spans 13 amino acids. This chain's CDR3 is CASQRGKKDTQYF. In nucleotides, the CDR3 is TGTGCCAGCCAGCGGGGAAAGAAGGATACGCAGTATTTT.

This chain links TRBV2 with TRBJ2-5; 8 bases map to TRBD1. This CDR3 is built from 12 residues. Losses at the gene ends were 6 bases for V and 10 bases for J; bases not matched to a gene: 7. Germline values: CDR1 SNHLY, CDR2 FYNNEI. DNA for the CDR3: TGTGCCAGCAGAGGAGACAGGGGCGACCAGTACTTC. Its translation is CASRGDRGDQYF. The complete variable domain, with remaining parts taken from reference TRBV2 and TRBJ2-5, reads EPEVTQTPSHQVTQMGQEVILRCVPISNHLYFYWYRQILGQKVEFLVSFYNNEISEKSEIFDDQFSVERPDGSNFTLKIRSTKLEDSAMYFCASRGDRGDQYFGPGTRLLVL.

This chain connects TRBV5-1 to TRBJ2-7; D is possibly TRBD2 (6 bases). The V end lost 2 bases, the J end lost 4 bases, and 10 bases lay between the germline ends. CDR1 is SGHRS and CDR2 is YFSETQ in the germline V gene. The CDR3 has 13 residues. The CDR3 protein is CASSFSGAYEQYF. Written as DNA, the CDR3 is TGCGCCAGCAGCTTCTCGGGAGCTTACGAGCAGTACTTC.

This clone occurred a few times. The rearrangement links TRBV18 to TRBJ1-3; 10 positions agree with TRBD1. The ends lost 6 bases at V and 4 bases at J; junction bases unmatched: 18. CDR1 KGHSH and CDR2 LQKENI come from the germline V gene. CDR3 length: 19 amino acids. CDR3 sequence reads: CASSRTLLSDRGRGNTIYF. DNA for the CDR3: TGTGCCAGCTCTCGAACCCTACTAAGTGACAGGGGGCGCGGAAACACCATATATTTT.

CDR3 residues: CASSRTYLSSYNSPLHF. In DNA form, the CDR3 reads TGTGCCAGCAGTAGGACTTATTTGAGCTCCTATAATTCACCCCTCCACTTT. J is TRBJ1-6 and V is TRBV27; the D is unclear. Trimming took 5 bases from V and 0 from J, leaving 14 bases between them. The CDR3 is made up of 17 amino acids. The germline gives CDR1 MNHEY, CDR2 SMNVEV (reference sequence).

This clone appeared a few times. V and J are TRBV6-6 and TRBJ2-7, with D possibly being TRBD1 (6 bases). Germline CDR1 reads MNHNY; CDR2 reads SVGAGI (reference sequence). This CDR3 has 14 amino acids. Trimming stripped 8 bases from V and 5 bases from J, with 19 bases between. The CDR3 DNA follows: TGTGCCAGCGAGGGCGGACAGTGGAATCACGAGCAGTACTTC. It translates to CASEGGQWNHEQYF.

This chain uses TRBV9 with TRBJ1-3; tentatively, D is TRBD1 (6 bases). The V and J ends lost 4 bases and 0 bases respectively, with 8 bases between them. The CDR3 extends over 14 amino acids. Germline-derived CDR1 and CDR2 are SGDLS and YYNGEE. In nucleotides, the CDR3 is TGTGCCAGCAGCATACAGGGCTCTGGAAACACCATATATTTT. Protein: CASSIQGSGNTIYF.

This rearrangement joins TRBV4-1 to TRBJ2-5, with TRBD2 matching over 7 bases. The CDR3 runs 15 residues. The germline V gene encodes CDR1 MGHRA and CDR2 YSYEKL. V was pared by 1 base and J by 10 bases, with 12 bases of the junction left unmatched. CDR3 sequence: CASSQAGGPEGSQYF. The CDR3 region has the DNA TGCGCCAGCAGCCAAGCGGGAGGCCCTGAGGGTAGCCAGTACTTC.

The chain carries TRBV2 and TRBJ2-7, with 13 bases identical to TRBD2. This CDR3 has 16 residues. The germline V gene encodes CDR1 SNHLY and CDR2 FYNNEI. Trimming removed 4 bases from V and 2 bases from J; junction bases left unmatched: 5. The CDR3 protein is CASSGTSGSKPYEQYF. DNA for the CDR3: TGTGCCAGCAGTGGGACTAGCGGGAGTAAACCCTACGAGCAGTACTTC.

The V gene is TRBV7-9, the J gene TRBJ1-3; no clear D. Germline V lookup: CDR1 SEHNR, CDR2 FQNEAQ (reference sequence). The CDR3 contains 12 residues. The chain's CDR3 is CMAGPFGNTIYF. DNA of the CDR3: TGTATGGCAGGTCCATTTGGAAACACCATATATTTT.

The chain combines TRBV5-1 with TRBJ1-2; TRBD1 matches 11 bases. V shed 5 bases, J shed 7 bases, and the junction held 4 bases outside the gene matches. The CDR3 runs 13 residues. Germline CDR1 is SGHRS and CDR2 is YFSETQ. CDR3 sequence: CASRQGTGGGYTF. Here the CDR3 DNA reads TGCGCCAGCAGGCAAGGGACAGGGGGTGGCTACACCTTC.

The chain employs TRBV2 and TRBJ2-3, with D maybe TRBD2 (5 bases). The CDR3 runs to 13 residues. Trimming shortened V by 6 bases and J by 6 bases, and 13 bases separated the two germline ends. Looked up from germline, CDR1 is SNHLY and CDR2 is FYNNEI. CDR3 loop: CASRVASRDTQYF. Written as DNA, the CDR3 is TGTGCCAGCAGGGTAGCGAGTAGGGATACGCAGTATTTT. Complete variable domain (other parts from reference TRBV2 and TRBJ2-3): EPEVTQTPSHQVTQMGQEVILRCVPISNHLYFYWYRQILGQKVEFLVSFYNNEISEKSEIFDDQFSVERPDGSNFTLKIRSTKLEDSAMYFCASRVASRDTQYFGPGTRLTVL.

The CDR3 loop reads CASSLGQGDEKLFF. In DNA, the CDR3 is TGTGCCAGCAGCTTAGGACAGGGGGATGAAAAACTGTTTTTT. The chain links TRBV5-8 to TRBJ1-4, with 10 positions matching TRBD1. The germline V gene encodes CDR1 SGHTS and CDR2 YDEGEE. The CDR3 length is 14 residues. Trimming cost V 2 bases and J 6 bases; bases outside gene matches: 1.

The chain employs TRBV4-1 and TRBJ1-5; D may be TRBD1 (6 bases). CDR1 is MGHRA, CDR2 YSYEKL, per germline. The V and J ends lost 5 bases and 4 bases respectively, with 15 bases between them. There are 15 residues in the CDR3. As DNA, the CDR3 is TGCGCCAGCAGCTATCGGGGGGGGACAAATCAGCCCCAGCATTTT. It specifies CASSYRGGTNQPQHF.

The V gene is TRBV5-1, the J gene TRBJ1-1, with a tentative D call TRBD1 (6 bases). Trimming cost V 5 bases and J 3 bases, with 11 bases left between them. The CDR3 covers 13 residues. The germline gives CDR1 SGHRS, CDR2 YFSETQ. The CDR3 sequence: CASSQWTDTEAFF. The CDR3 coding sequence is TGCGCCAGCAGTCAATGGACAGACACTGAAGCTTTCTTT.

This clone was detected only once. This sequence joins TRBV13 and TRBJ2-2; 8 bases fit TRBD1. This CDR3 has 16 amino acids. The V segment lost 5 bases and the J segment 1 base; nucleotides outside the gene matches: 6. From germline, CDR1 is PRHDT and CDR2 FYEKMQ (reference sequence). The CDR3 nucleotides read TGTGCCAGCAGCGGGATACAGGGGGGGAACACCGGGGAGCTGTTTTTT. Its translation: CASSGIQGGNTGELFF.

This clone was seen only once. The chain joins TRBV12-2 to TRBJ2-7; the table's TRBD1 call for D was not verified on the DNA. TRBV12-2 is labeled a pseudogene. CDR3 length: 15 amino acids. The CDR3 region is CASRCVGGAPYEQYF. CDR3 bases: TGTGCAAGTCGCTGTGTAGGGGGAGCCCCGTACGAGCAGTACTTC.

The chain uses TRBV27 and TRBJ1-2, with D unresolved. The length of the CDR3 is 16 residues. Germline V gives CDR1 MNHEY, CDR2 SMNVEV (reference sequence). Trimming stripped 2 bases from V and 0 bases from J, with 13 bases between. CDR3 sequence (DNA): TGTGCCAGCAGTTTAGGCGGCAGACTAGCTAACTATGGCTACACCTTC. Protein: CASSLGGRLANYGYTF.

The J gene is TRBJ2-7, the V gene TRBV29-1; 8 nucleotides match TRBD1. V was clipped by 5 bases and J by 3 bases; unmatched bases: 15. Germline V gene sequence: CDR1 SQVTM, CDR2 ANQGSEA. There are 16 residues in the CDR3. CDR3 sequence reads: CSVRGYTGGSDYEQYF. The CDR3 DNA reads TGCAGCGTTCGTGGGTATACAGGGGGGTCGGACTACGAGCAGTACTTC.

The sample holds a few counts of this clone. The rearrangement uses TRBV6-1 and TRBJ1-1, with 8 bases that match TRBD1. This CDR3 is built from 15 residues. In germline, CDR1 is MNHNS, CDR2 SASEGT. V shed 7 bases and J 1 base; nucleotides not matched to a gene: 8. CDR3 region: CASNLQGGQNTEAFF. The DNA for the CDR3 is TGTGCCAGCAATCTACAGGGGGGCCAGAACACTGAAGCTTTCTTT.

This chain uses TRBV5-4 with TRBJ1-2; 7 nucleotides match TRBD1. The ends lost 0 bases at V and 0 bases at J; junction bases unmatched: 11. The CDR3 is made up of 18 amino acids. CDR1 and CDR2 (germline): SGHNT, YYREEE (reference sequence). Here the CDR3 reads CASSLAGRGRLANYGYTF. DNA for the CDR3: TGTGCCAGCAGCTTGGCCGGGAGGGGGCGCCTCGCTAACTATGGCTACACCTTC.

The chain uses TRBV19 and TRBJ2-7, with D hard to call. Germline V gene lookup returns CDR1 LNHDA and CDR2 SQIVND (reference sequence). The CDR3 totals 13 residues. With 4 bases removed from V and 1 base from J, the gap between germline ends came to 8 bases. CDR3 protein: CASSTTSSYEQYF. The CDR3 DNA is TGTGCCAGTAGTACCACAAGTTCCTACGAGCAGTACTTC.

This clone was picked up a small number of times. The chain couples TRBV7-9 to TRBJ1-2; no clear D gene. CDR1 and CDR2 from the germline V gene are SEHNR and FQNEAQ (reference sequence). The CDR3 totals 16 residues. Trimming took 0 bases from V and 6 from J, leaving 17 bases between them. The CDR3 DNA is TGTGCCAGCAGCTTAGCGCTTATGTCAGGAGGGCATGGCTACACCTTC. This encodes CASSLALMSGGHGYTF.

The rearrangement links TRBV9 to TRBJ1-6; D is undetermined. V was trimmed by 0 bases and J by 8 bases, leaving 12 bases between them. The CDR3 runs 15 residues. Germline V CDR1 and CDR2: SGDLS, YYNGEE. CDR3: CASSVGGRRYSPLHF. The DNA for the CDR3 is TGTGCCAGCAGCGTAGGAGGAAGGAGGTATTCACCCCTCCACTTT.

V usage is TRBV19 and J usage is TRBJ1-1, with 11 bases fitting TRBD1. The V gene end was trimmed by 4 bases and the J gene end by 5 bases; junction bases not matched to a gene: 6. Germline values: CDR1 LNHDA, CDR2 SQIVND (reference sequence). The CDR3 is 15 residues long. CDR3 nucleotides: TGTGCCAGTAGTACGAGGACAGGGGGCGCGACTGAAGCTTTCTTT. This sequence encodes CASSTRTGGATEAFF.

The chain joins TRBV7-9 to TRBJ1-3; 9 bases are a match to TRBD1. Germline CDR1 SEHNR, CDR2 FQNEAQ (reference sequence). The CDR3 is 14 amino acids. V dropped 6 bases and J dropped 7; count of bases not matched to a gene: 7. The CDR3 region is CASSRDRVGNTIYF. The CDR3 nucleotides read TGTGCCAGCAGTCGGGACAGGGTCGGCAACACCATATATTTT.

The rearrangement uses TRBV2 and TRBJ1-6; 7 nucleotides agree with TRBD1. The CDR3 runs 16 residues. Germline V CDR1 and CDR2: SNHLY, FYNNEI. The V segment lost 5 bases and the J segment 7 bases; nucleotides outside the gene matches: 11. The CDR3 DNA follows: TGTGCCAGCAGTAGGGGCAGGGGGTACGGGAATTCACCCCTCCACTTT. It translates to CASSRGRGYGNSPLHF.

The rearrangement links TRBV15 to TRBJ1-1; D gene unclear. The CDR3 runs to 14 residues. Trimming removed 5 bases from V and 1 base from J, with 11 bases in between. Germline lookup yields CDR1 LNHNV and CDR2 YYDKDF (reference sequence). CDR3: CATSPEVGNTEAFF. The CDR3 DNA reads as TGTGCCACCAGCCCGGAGGTTGGGAACACTGAAGCTTTCTTT.

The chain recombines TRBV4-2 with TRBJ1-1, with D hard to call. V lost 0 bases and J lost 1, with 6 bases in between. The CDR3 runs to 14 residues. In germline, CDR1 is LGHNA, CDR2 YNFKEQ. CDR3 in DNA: TGTGCCAGCAGCCAAGATGGAGGGAACACTGAAGCTTTCTTT. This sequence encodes CASSQDGGNTEAFF.

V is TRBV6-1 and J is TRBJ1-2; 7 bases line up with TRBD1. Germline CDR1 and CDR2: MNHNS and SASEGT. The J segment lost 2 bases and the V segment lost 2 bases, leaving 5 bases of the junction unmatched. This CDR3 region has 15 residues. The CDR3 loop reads CASSEPRQGNYGYTF. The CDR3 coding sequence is TGTGCCAGCAGTGAACCCAGACAGGGAAACTATGGCTACACCTTC.